This T cell receptor beta chain comes out of a study of PD-1 blockade in classical Hodgkin lymphoma. Across the study: Once every 2 weeks, patients received intravenous nivolumab at 3 mg/kg. Study-level findings and limits: Significant TCR diversity gains by C4D1 occurred in CD4+ but not CD8+ cells. Repertoires differed for reasons still undefined, possibly disease activity or prior therapy. Patients were excluded if nivolumab began under 1 year after ASCT (the autologous transplant).

Only in-frame clones appear in the TCRdb table, and some are missing; sequencing was by immunoSEQ multiplex PCR. The repertoire holds approximately 100,000 clones, with roughly 89% as singletons. Relapse after autologous stem cell transplantation occurred in every patient, and brentuximab vedotin exposure varied. A remark on this clone: The antigen remains undetermined.

Trimming shortened V by 0 bases and J by 6 bases, and 9 bases separated the two germline ends. CDR1 and CDR2 (germline): GTSNPN, SVGIG (reference sequence). This CDR3 is built from 12 residues. The source of this sequence is a human donor with classical Hodgkin lymphoma. The chain joins TRBV30 to TRBJ2-7, with D perhaps TRBD1 or TRBD2 (7 bases each). Material: peripheral blood mononuclear cells (PBMCs), obtained before the second cycle of nivolumab. The CDR3, as DNA: TGTGCCTGGAGTGTCAGGGGGGGCGAGCAGTACTTC. It encodes CAWSVRGGEQYF.